This TCR beta chain was captured in a study of early T cells in non-severe SARS-CoV-2 infection (dated by TCRdb to the early 2020s). The study in broad terms: TCR sequencing used bulk RNA from unsorted whole blood, so alpha and beta chains could not be paired.

This clonotype was observed many times. Its target antigen remains unknown. Base quality data are lacking; no much larger clone is found one base away. This was a case-control study nested in a cohort of healthcare workers in London, UK, who had nasopharyngeal swab PCR tests and blood samples taken every week. Healthcare workers were enrolled in the week of the UK lockdown, from 23 to 31 March 2020, and were followed every week for up to roughly 16 weeks. Library generation was performed with 5' RACE. Sequenced on a NextSeq 500. Unique molecular identifiers were attached to individual cDNA molecules in the TCR library protocol so that sequencing error and PCR bias could be corrected. Sequencing covered both TCR alpha and beta chains, and within each sample the abundances of alpha and beta sequences were tightly co-correlated. Per the original workflow: Decombinator V4 was used to annotate the V gene, J gene and CDR3 of the TCR sequences. Expanded TCRs were defined as changing significantly between any two time points under a Poisson model with p below 0.0001. TCR abundances were normalised to the total number of TCRs sequenced per sample and were expressed as counts per million. TRAV1-2 paired with TRAJ12, TRAJ20 or TRAJ33 defined MAIT TCRs, while TRAV10 paired with TRAJ18 defined iNKT TCRs. VDJdb, accessed 1 November 2021, was searched for CMV, EBV and SARS-CoV-2 annotated TCRs, with TCRs annotated for multiple antigens excluded. TCRdb trimmed public reads at Q25 via fastp, called clones via MiXCR and kept in-frame beta chains. All rows with the same CDR3 protein become a single entry with the most common DNA and genes. In this record, the V and J calls reflect TCRdb's handling and not the investigators' own analysis. The sample includes under 60,000 distinct CDR3 sequences, with approximately 7.6% observed a single time. The top ten hold roughly 4.2% of the sample.

Broader findings and caveats from the paper: VDJdb matching was skewed toward anti-spike CD8 responses and likely underestimated virus-specific expansions by missing private and CD4 specificities.

At the junction V is shortened by 4 bases and J by 0 bases, with 9 bases in between. The CDR3, cysteine through phenylalanine, is 14 amino acids long. Here the CDR3 DNA is all that survives: 42 bases in frame from base 1. CDR1 and CDR2, looked up from the germline V gene (reference sequence), are LGHDT and YNNKEL. The receptor comes from an adult who was a healthcare worker with PCR-confirmed SARS-CoV-2 infection or an uninfected control (not recorded which). The V and J genes are TRBV3-1 and TRBJ1-1, with no D gene named confidently. The sequenced material came from whole blood. The nucleotides read TGTGCCAGCAGCCTGAGCCACATGAACACTGAAGCTTTCTTT. This translates into CASSLSHMNTEAFF.